This TCR beta chain was sequenced in a study of spatial heterogeneity in lung cancer. Germline V gives CDR1 MDHEN, CDR2 SYDVKM. The CDR3 runs to 13 residues. Trimming at V came to 8 bases and at J to 5 bases, leaving 8 bases not matched to a gene. Study findings and constraints: Ubiquitous and regional expanded TCR counts correlated with ubiquitous and regional nonsynonymous mutations, respectively. The number of expanded tumor alpha and beta chains correlated with mutation number.

This clonotype was found many times. Its matching antigen is unknown. Within a library made for alpha chains, this beta chain is off target, and its count is uninformative. This sample's time point: sample taken at primary tumor resection. The donor population consisted of just over 70 patients with untreated, early-stage non-small cell lung cancer. No cell sorting; template was whole RNA from tumor, lung tissue or PBMC. TCR cDNA molecules each had a unique molecular identifier. TCRdb used MiXCR to reprocess the 5' RACE reads, holding one entry per CDR3 protein. The table shows over 15,000 distinct CDR3 sequences, with approximately 9.5% occurring only once.

This receptor was obtained from a female donor with early-stage non-small cell lung cancer. The sequencing used lung tumor tissue, collected at surgery. This chain uses TRBV28 with TRBJ1-2, with 7 bases that match TRBD1. The CDR3 DNA follows: TGTGCCAGCGGCGGGACAGACCTTTATGGCTACACCTTC. Residues: CASGGTDLYGYTF.